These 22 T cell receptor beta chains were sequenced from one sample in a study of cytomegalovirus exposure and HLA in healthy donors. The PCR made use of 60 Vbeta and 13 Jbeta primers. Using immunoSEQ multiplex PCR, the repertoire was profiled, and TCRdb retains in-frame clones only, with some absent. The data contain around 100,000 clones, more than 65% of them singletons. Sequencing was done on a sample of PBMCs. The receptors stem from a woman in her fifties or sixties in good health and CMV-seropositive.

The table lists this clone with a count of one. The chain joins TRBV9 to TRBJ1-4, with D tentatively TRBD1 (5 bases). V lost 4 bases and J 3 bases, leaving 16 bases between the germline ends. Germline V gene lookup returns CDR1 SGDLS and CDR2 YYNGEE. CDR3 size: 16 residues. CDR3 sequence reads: CASSPSNGGANEKLFF. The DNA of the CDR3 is TGTGCCAGCAGCCCGAGCAACGGGGGGGCTAATGAAAAACTGTTTTTT.

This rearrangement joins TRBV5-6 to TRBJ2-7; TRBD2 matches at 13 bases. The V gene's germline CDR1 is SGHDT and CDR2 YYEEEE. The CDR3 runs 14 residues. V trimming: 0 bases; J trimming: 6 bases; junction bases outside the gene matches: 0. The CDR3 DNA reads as TGTGCCAGCAGCTTGGGACTAGCGGGAGGCGAGCAGTACTTC. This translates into CASSLGLAGGEQYF.

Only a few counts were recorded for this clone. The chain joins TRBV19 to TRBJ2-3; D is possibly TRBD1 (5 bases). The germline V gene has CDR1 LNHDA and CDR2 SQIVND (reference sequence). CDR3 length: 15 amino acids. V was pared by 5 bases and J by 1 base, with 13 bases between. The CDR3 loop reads CASSGAPVGTDTQYF. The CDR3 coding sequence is TGTGCCAGTAGTGGGGCCCCAGTAGGCACAGATACGCAGTATTTT.

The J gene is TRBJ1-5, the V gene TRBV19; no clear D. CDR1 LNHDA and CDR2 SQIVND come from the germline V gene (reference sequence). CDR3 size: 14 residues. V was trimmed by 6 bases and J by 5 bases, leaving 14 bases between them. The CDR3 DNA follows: TGTGCCAGTAGCCCAAGCCCGGGTCATCAGCCCCAGCATTTT. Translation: CASSPSPGHQPQHF.

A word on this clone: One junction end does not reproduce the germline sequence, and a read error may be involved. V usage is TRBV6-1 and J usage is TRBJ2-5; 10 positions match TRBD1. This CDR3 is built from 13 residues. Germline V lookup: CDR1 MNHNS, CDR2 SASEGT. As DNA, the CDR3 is TGTGCCAGCAGTGGGACAGGGGGAGAGGCCCAGTACTTC. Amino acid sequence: CASSGTGGEAQYF.

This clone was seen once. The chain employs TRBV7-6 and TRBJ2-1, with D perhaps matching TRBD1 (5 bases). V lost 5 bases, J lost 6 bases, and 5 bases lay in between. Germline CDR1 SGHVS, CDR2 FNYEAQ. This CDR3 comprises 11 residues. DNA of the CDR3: TGTGCCAGCAGCCAGGGCAATGAGCAGTTCTTC. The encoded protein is CASSQGNEQFF.

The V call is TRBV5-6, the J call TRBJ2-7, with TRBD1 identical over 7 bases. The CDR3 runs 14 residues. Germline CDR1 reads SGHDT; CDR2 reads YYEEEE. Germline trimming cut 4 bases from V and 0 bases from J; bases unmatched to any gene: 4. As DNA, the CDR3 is TGTGCCAGCAGCCCGGGACAGAGCTCCTACGAGCAGTACTTC. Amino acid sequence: CASSPGQSSYEQYF.

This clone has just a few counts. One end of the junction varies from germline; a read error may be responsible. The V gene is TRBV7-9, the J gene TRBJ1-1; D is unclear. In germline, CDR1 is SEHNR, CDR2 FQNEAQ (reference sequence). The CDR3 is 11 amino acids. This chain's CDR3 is CSSSLRAEAFF. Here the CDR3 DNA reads TGTTCCAGCAGCCTTAGAGCTGAAGCTTTCTTT.

The CDR3 DNA reads as TGTGCCATCTCCCGAAGTCCCTCAGGAATGATGAACACTGAAGCTTTCTTT. Encoded protein: CAISRSPSGMMNTEAFF. The rearrangement joins TRBV10-3 to TRBJ1-1; D is undetermined. Per germline, CDR1 ENHRY and CDR2 SYGVKD. The CDR3 has 17 amino acids. Trimming took 8 bases from V and 0 from J, leaving 22 bases between them.

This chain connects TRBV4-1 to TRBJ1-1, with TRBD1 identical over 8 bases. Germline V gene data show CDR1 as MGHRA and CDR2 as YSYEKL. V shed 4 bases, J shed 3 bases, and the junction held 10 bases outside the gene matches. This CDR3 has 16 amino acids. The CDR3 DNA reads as TGCGCCAGCAGCCCCGGATCGACAGGGGTTGACACTGAAGCTTTCTTT. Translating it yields CASSPGSTGVDTEAFF.

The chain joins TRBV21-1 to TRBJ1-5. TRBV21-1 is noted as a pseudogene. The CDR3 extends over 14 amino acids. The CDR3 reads CATLGGNSNQPQHF. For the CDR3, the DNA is TGTGCCACCCTGGGAGGGAATAGCAATCAGCCCCAGCATTTT.

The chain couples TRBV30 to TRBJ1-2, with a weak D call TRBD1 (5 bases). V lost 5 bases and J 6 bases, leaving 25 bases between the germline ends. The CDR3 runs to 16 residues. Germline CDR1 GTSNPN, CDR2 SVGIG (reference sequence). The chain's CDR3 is CAWGRRVPLGRDGYTF. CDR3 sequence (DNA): TGTGCCTGGGGACGAAGGGTTCCCCTAGGCAGGGATGGCTACACCTTC.

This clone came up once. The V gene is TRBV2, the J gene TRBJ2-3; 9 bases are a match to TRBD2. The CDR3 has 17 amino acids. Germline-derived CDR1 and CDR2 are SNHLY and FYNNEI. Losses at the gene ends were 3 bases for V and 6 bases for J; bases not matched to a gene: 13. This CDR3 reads CASSDPLSLAGADTQYF. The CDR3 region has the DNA TGTGCCAGCAGTGATCCTCTTTCCTTAGCGGGAGCGGATACGCAGTATTTT.

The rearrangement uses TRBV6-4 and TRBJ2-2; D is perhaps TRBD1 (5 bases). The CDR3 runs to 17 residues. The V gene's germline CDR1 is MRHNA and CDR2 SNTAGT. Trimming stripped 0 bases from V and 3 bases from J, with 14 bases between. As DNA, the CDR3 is TGTGCCAGCAGTGACTCTTTCAGGGTTGAGGACACCGGGGAGCTGTTTTTT. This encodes CASSDSFRVEDTGELFF.

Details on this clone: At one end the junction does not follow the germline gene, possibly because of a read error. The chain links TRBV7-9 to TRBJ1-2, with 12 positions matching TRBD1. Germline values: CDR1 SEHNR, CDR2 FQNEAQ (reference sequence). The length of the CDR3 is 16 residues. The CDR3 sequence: CSSSLGTGGDEYGYTF. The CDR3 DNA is TGTTCCAGCAGCTTAGGGACAGGGGGCGACGAATACGGCTACACCTTC.

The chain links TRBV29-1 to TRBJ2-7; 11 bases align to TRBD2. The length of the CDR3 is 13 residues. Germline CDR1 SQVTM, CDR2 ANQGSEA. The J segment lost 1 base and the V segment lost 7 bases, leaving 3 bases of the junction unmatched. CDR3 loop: CSASSGRSYEQYF. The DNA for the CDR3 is TGCAGCGCTTCTAGCGGGAGGTCCTACGAGCAGTACTTC.

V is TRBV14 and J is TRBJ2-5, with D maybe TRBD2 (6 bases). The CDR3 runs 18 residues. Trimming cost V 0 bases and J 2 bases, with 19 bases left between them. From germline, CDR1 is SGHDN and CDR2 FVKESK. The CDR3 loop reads CASSQERSRGILQETQYF. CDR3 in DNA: TGTGCCAGCAGCCAAGAGCGTAGCCGGGGGATCCTTCAAGAGACCCAGTACTTC.

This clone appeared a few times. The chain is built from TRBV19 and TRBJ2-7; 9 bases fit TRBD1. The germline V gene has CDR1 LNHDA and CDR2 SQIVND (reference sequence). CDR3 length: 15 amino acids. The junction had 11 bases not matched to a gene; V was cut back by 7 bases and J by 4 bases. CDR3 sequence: CASTPGTGIGYEQYF. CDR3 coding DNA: TGTGCCAGTACCCCCGGGACAGGGATTGGGTACGAGCAGTACTTC. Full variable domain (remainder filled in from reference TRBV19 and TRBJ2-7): DGGITQSPKYLFRKEGQNVTLSCEQNLNHDAMYWYRQDPGQGLRLIYYSQIVNDFQKGDIAEGYSVSREKKESFPLTVTSAQKNPTAFYLCASTPGTGIGYEQYFGPGTRLTVT.

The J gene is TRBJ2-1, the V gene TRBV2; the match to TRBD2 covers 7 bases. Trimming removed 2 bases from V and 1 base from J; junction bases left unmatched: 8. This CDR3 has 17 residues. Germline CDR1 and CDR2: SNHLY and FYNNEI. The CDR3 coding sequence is TGTGCCAGCAGTGAATCTGCGGGAGCTGGGTCCTACAATGAGCAGTTCTTC. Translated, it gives CASSESAGAGSYNEQFF.

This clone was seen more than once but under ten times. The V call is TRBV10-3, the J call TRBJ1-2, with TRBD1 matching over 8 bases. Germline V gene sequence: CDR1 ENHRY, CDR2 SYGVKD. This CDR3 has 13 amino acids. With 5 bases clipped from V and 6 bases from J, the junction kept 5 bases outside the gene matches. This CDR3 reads CAISLTGGDGYTF. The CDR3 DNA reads TGTGCCATCAGTCTTACAGGGGGGGATGGCTACACCTTC.

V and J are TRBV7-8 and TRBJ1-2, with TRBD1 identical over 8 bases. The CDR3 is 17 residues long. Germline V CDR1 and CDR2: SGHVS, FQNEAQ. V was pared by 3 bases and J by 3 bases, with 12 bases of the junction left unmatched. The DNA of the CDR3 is TGTGCCAGCAGCTTGAACAGGGGGGCAGAAGAGGACTATGGCTACACCTTC. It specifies CASSLNRGAEEDYGYTF.

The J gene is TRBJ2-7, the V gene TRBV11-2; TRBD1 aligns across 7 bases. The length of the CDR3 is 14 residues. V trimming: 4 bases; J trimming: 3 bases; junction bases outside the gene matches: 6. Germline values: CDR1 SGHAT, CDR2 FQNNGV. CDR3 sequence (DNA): TGTGCCAGCAGCTATCAGACAGGGAGCTACGAGCAGTACTTC. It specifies CASSYQTGSYEQYF.